This T cell receptor beta chain is drawn from a study of blood T cell repertoires in COVID-19. Study-level information: COVID-19 samples, acute and convalescent, were from the United States, Italy and Spain. T cells, B-cell-depleted T cells, or PBMCs provided the cDNA or gDNA that served as material.

Germline V gene sequence: CDR1 LGHDT, CDR2 YNNKEL (reference sequence). The length of the CDR3 is 16 residues. Trimming removed 0 bases from V and 0 bases from J, with 8 bases in between. In the original workflow: Amplifying reference gene primers gave estimates of nucleated cell counts. Only in-frame clones appear in the TCRdb table, and some are missing; sequencing was by immunoSEQ multiplex PCR. D and trimming come from the DNA, and the V and J calls and clone size come from that table. This sample has 200,000 to 250,000 clones, with roughly three quarters found just once. This receptor was taken from a woman between 40 and 55 years old with active or convalescent COVID-19. The V gene is TRBV3-1 (or the pseudogene TRBV3-2), the J gene TRBJ1-4; D unresolved. Specimen: peripheral blood. The CDR3 region is CASSQDGGATNEKLFF. The CDR3 DNA reads TGTGCCAGCAGCCAAGATGGTGGAGCAACTAATGAAAAACTGTTTTTT.